A single sample is the source of the 4 T cell receptor beta chains below, sequenced in a study of blood T cell repertoires in COVID-19. Sequencing was performed with immunoSEQ multiplex PCR; in TCRdb, only in-frame clones are kept and a portion is missing. Of nearly 200,000 clones listed, 70% to 90% were seen once; the top ten hold around 0.93%. The sequencing input was peripheral blood. The receptors shown here come from a man aged 55-75 years with COVID-19, enrolled during active disease.

The chain has TRBV18 and TRBJ2-2, with TRBD2 matching 7 bases. Germline CDR1 is KGHSH and CDR2 is LQKENI. V shed 0 bases, J shed 3 bases, and the junction held 7 bases outside the gene matches. The CDR3 length is 17 residues. This CDR3 reads CASSPPRAGTDTGELFF. The CDR3 region has the DNA TGTGCCAGCTCACCACCGAGAGCGGGAACCGACACCGGGGAGCTGTTTTTT.

The chain employs TRBV2 and TRBJ2-7; 10 bases fit TRBD2. Germline CDR1 SNHLY, CDR2 FYNNEI. V was pared by 4 bases and J by 7 bases, with 4 bases of the junction left unmatched. The CDR3 extends over 13 amino acids. The DNA of the CDR3 is TGTGCCAGCAGTGCGATACTAGCGGGAGAGCAGTACTTC. Translating it yields CASSAILAGEQYF.

The chain uses TRBV5-1 and TRBJ2-2; TRBD1 agrees at 7 bases. The ends lost 0 bases at V and 3 bases at J; junction bases unmatched: 5. Germline CDR1 SGHRS, CDR2 YFSETQ. The CDR3 covers 16 residues. The CDR3 bases are TGCGCCAGCAGCTTGGCAGGGACAGTTTACACCGGGGAGCTGTTTTTT. Its protein product is CASSLAGTVYTGELFF.

V and J are TRBV28 and TRBJ1-2; unclear D gene. Trimming took off 3 bases at V and 8 bases at J, with 16 bases between the two ends. The CDR3 contains 14 residues. CDR1 is MDHEN and CDR2 is SYDVKM in the germline V gene. The CDR3 DNA reads TGTGCCAGCAGTTTGGTCAAACCGGGTCTGGGCTACACCTTC. This translates into CASSLVKPGLGYTF.